The 24 T cell receptor beta chains below were found in one sample sequenced in a study of human T cells and chemical hapten exposure. Time point meaning: patch test 3, about 24 weeks after DPC sensitization. Treatment noted: therapeutic diphenylcyclopropenone sensitization with weekly scalp DPC. A single record per CDR3 protein comes from TCRdb applying MiXCR to the RACE reads. The sample includes roughly 130,000 distinct CDR3 sequences, about 11% of them seen just once. The sample consisted of whole blood, taken in connection with sensitization to the hapten diphenylcyclopropenone (DPC). Every receptor here comes from a woman between 50 and 59 years old with alopecia areata. Some clones in this sample may be carry-over from other donors' samples.

The sample holds a few counts of this clonotype. The genes are TRBV12-3 or TRBV12-4 and TRBJ2-3; D may be TRBD2 (7 bases). V lost 3 bases to trimming and J lost 9 bases, with 22 bases between them. There are 16 residues in the CDR3. As DNA, the CDR3 is TGTGCCAGCAGTTTCCGTCTGGCGGGGGCCACGGTCACGCAGTATTTT. It translates to CASSFRLAGATVTQYF.

This clonotype showed up just a few times. The chain employs TRBV29-1 and TRBJ1-5, with D perhaps matching TRBD1 (5 bases). Per the germline V gene, CDR1 is SQVTM and CDR2 is ANQGSEA. The CDR3 has 13 residues. With 4 bases removed from V and 6 bases from J, the gap between germline ends came to 13 bases. CDR3 loop: CSVGQTEGQPQHF. DNA for the CDR3: TGCAGCGTTGGGCAGACAGAGGGTCAGCCCCAGCATTTT. The whole variable domain, filled in from reference TRBV29-1 and TRBJ1-5, reads SAVISQKPSRDICQRGTSLTIQCQVDSQVTMMFWYRQQPGQSLTLIATANQGSEATYESGFVIDKFPISRPNLTFSTLTVSNMSPEDSSIYLCSVGQTEGQPQHFGDGTRLSIL.

This chain connects TRBV6-6 to TRBJ2-7; the D gene is possibly TRBD2 (6 bases). Germline CDR1 MNHNY, CDR2 SVGAGI (reference sequence). Trimming shortened V by 1 base and J by 2 bases, and 9 bases separated the two germline ends. CDR3 length: 14 residues. CDR3 bases: TGTGCCAGCAGTTACTTGGGACTGGCCTACGAGCAGTACTTC. Protein product: CASSYLGLAYEQYF.

This clonotype has a handful of counts. This chain connects TRBV20-1 to TRBJ1-2; 7 bases align to TRBD1. This CDR3 region has 14 residues. Germline assignment: CDR1 DFQATT and CDR2 SNEGSKA (reference sequence). Trimming took 6 bases from V and 8 from J; bases not matched to a gene: 15. DNA of the CDR3: TGCAGTGCCACCGTGGGAGGGGGCCTCAGGGGCTACACCTTC. Amino acid sequence: CSATVGGGLRGYTF.

The chain uses TRBV6-1 and TRBJ1-1; D is unresolved. This CDR3 is 12 amino acids long. Per germline, CDR1 MNHNS and CDR2 SASEGT. V was pared by 2 bases and J by 10 bases, with 11 bases between. CDR3 loop: CASSESGVAAFF. CDR3 in DNA: TGTGCCAGCAGTGAATCCGGGGTGGCAGCTTTCTTT.

J is TRBJ2-1 and V is TRBV20-1; 12 nucleotides align to TRBD2. The V gene end was trimmed by 4 bases and the J gene end by 8 bases; junction bases not matched to a gene: 12. The germline V gene encodes CDR1 DFQATT and CDR2 SNEGSKA (reference sequence). CDR3 length: 16 residues. The CDR3 DNA reads TGCAGTGCTATAAGGGCTAGCGGGAGGGCCAGTGATGAGCAGTTCTTC. It yields the protein CSAIRASGRASDEQFF.

V is TRBV7-2 and J is TRBJ1-2; the match to TRBD1 covers 10 bases. V was clipped by 5 bases and J by 8 bases; unmatched bases: 14. Germline assignment: CDR1 SGHTA and CDR2 FQGNSA. CDR3 length equals 16 residues. Written as DNA, the CDR3 is TGTGCCAGCAGCCACCAGATGGGACAGGGGATAAGCGGCTACACCTTC. The encoded protein is CASSHQMGQGISGYTF.

This clonotype was detected only a few times. The chain links TRBV6-5 to TRBJ1-4; 10 bases are a match to TRBD1. The V segment lost 0 bases and the J segment 8 bases; nucleotides outside the gene matches: 6. Germline V gene sequence: CDR1 MNHEY, CDR2 SVGAGI. The CDR3 has 16 residues. The CDR3 here is CASSYSGTGDYEKLFF. DNA for the CDR3: TGTGCCAGCAGTTACTCGGGGACAGGGGACTACGAAAAACTGTTTTTT.

In its sample, this clonotype was seen many times. This chain uses TRBV7-9 with TRBJ2-3; D ambiguous. With 5 bases removed from V and 5 bases from J, the gap between germline ends came to 2 bases. This CDR3 is 10 amino acids long. The germline V gene encodes CDR1 SEHNR and CDR2 FQNEAQ (reference sequence). Here the CDR3 DNA reads TGTGCCAGCAGCCTAGATACGCAGTATTTT. Translated: CASSLDTQYF.

This clonotype has just a few counts. CDR3 sequence (DNA): TGTGCCAGCAGTTACCCAGGGGGCGCGGGGTATAGCAATCAGCCCCAGCATTTT. Its translation: CASSYPGGAGYSNQPQHF. The V gene is TRBV6-6, the J gene TRBJ1-5, with TRBD1 matching 8 bases. The junction had 9 bases not matched to a gene; V was cut back by 2 bases and J by 0 bases. CDR3 length: 18 amino acids. CDR1 and CDR2 (germline): MNHNY, SVGAGI (reference sequence).

The CDR3 loop reads CASSYFAGTYNEQFF. CDR3 nucleotides: TGTGCCAGCAGTTATTTCGCGGGAACGTACAATGAGCAGTTCTTC. This sequence joins TRBV6-2 or TRBV6-3 and TRBJ2-1; D is perhaps TRBD2 (6 bases). CDR1 is MNHEY and CDR2 is SVGEGT in the germline V gene. This CDR3 contains 15 residues. The germline V and J ends were trimmed by 3 bases and 4 bases, with 13 bases remaining between them.

This clonotype was seen a few times. The rearrangement uses TRBV6-2 or TRBV6-3 and TRBJ2-7; D ambiguous. Germline V gives CDR1 MNHEY, CDR2 SVGEGT. Trimming pared 5 bases from V and 6 bases from J, leaving 20 bases between. The CDR3 extends over 15 amino acids. This CDR3 reads CASSRLTTGPLEQYF. The CDR3 DNA follows: TGTGCCAGCAGTCGGCTTACCACTGGACCCCTCGAGCAGTACTTC.

This clonotype was seen a few times. J is TRBJ2-7 and V is TRBV20-1; 8 nucleotides line up with TRBD2. Trimming removed 2 bases from V and 5 bases from J; junction bases left unmatched: 11. CDR3 length equals 15 residues. Germline CDR1 and CDR2: DFQATT and SNEGSKA (reference sequence). The CDR3 protein is CSARLGGLAGHEQYF. CDR3 coding DNA: TGCAGTGCTAGACTTGGCGGGCTAGCGGGCCACGAGCAGTACTTC.

Only a few counts were recorded for this clonotype. V gene TRBV2 combines with J gene TRBJ2-1, with D possibly matching TRBD1 (6 bases). Looked up from germline, CDR1 is SNHLY and CDR2 is FYNNEI. Trimming shortened V by 8 bases and J by 0 bases, and 11 bases separated the two germline ends. The CDR3 loop spans 14 amino acids. As DNA, the CDR3 is TGTGCCAGCTCAGGGGATGGCTCCTACAATGAGCAGTTCTTC. It translates to CASSGDGSYNEQFF.

This clonotype was recorded a few times. The chain uses TRBV7-2 and TRBJ2-1, with 7 positions matching TRBD2. The CDR3 is 13 residues long. CDR1 and CDR2 from the germline V gene are SGHTA and FQGNSA. The trim removed 5 bases at V and 6 bases at J, leaving 4 bases unmatched. CDR3 in DNA: TGTGCCAGCAGCATCGGACTAGTCAATGAGCAGTTCTTC. Protein product: CASSIGLVNEQFF.

This clonotype was picked up a small number of times. The chain employs TRBV7-9 and TRBJ1-1; no clear D gene. Germline CDR1 reads SEHNR; CDR2 reads FQNEAQ (reference sequence). The CDR3 has 15 amino acids. V lost 4 bases and J 7 bases, leaving 19 bases between the germline ends. CDR3 nucleotides: TGTGCCAGCAGCTATACCCTCAGGACGTTAGGTGAAGCTTTCTTT. Its protein product is CASSYTLRTLGEAFF.

In its sample, this clonotype was seen a few times. V is TRBV29-1 and J is TRBJ1-2; D not certain. Germline lookup yields CDR1 SQVTM and CDR2 ANQGSEA. The ends were cut back, 3 bases at V and 5 bases at J, with 19 bases in the middle. This CDR3 region has 15 residues. CDR3 region: CSVDPQTDAQYGYTF. As DNA, the CDR3 is TGCAGCGTTGATCCCCAGACGGATGCCCAGTATGGCTACACCTTC.

The J gene is TRBJ2-3, the V gene TRBV15; TRBD2 matches at 8 bases. The germline V gene has CDR1 LNHNV and CDR2 YYDKDF (reference sequence). This CDR3 comprises 15 residues. Trimming removed 3 bases from V and 4 bases from J; junction bases left unmatched: 6. In DNA form, the CDR3 reads TGTGCCACCAGCAGTCTTAGCGGGGAACCAGATACGCAGTATTTT. Its translation is CATSSLSGEPDTQYF. Drawing the rest from reference TRBV15 and TRBJ2-3, the complete variable domain is DAMVIQNPRYQVTQFGKPVTLSCSQTLNHNVMYWYQQKSSQAPKLLFHYYDKDFNNEADTPDNFQSRRPNTSFCFLDIRSPGLGDTAMYLCATSSLSGEPDTQYFGPGTRLTVL.

In this sample, this clonotype turned up a few times. V usage is TRBV20-1 and J usage is TRBJ2-2; D is ambiguous. The CDR3 is 12 amino acids. Germline CDR1 DFQATT, CDR2 SNEGSKA (reference sequence). V was cut by 2 bases and J by 5 bases, with 6 bases left in between. The CDR3 region is CSARFTTGELFF. CDR3 DNA sequence: TGCAGTGCTAGATTTACTACCGGGGAGCTGTTTTTT.

The genes are TRBV2 and TRBJ2-1; a possible D gene is TRBD2 (5 bases). The CDR3 consists of 17 residues. V dropped 2 bases and J dropped 3 bases, with 17 bases sitting between them. Germline V gene data show CDR1 as SNHLY and CDR2 as FYNNEI. The CDR3 loop reads CASSELSASYCYNEQFF. CDR3 DNA sequence: TGTGCCAGCAGTGAATTATCTGCTAGCTATTGCTACAATGAGCAGTTCTTC.

This clonotype was observed at least ten times. This chain connects TRBV14 to TRBJ2-1; D is uncertain. With 2 bases removed from V and 10 bases from J, the gap between germline ends came to 6 bases. Germline-derived CDR1 and CDR2 are SGHDN and FVKESK. The CDR3 is 11 amino acids. Written as DNA, the CDR3 is TGTGCCAGCAGCCAATTCTTCGAGCAGTTCTTC. Its translation: CASSQFFEQFF. Combining the CDR3 with reference TRBV14 and TRBJ2-1 gives the whole variable domain EAGVTQFPSHSVIEKGQTVTLRCDPISGHDNLYWYRRVMGKEIKFLLHFVKESKQDESGMPNNRFLAERTGGTYSTLKVQPAELEDSGVYFCASSQFFEQFFGPGTRLTVL.

The sample holds a few counts of this clonotype. The CDR3: CASSEVRGNTIYF. CDR3 DNA sequence: TGTGCCAGCAGTGAAGTGCGCGGAAACACCATATATTTT. The rearrangement uses TRBV6-1 and TRBJ1-3; no clear D gene. The CDR3 covers 13 residues. Germline-derived CDR1 and CDR2 are MNHNS and SASEGT. Trimming stripped 1 base from V and 4 bases from J, with 5 bases between.

The chain couples TRBV5-1 to TRBJ1-1, with D tentatively TRBD1 (6 bases). CDR3 length: 15 amino acids. Looked up from germline, CDR1 is SGHRS and CDR2 is YFSETQ. V lost 3 bases to trimming and J lost 1 base, with 13 bases between them. The CDR3 spells CASSSQGGENTEAFF. CDR3 sequence (DNA): TGCGCCAGCAGCTCACAGGGAGGGGAGAACACTGAAGCTTTCTTT.

This clonotype has at least ten counts. This chain joins TRBV27 and TRBJ1-4, with TRBD1 matching 12 bases. V lost 4 bases, J lost 8 bases, and 5 bases stayed unmatched. This CDR3 contains 15 residues. Germline V gene sequence: CDR1 MNHEY, CDR2 SMNVEV (reference sequence). The CDR3: CASSWGTGGGEKLFF. CDR3 bases: TGTGCCAGCAGTTGGGGGACAGGGGGCGGAGAAAAACTGTTTTTT. Complete variable domain (other parts from reference TRBV27 and TRBJ1-4): EAQVTQNPRYLITVTGKKLTVTCSQNMNHEYMSWYRQDPGLGLRQIYYSMNVEVTDKGDVPEGYKVSRKEKRNFPLILESPSPNQTSLYFCASSWGTGGGEKLFFGSGTQLSVL.